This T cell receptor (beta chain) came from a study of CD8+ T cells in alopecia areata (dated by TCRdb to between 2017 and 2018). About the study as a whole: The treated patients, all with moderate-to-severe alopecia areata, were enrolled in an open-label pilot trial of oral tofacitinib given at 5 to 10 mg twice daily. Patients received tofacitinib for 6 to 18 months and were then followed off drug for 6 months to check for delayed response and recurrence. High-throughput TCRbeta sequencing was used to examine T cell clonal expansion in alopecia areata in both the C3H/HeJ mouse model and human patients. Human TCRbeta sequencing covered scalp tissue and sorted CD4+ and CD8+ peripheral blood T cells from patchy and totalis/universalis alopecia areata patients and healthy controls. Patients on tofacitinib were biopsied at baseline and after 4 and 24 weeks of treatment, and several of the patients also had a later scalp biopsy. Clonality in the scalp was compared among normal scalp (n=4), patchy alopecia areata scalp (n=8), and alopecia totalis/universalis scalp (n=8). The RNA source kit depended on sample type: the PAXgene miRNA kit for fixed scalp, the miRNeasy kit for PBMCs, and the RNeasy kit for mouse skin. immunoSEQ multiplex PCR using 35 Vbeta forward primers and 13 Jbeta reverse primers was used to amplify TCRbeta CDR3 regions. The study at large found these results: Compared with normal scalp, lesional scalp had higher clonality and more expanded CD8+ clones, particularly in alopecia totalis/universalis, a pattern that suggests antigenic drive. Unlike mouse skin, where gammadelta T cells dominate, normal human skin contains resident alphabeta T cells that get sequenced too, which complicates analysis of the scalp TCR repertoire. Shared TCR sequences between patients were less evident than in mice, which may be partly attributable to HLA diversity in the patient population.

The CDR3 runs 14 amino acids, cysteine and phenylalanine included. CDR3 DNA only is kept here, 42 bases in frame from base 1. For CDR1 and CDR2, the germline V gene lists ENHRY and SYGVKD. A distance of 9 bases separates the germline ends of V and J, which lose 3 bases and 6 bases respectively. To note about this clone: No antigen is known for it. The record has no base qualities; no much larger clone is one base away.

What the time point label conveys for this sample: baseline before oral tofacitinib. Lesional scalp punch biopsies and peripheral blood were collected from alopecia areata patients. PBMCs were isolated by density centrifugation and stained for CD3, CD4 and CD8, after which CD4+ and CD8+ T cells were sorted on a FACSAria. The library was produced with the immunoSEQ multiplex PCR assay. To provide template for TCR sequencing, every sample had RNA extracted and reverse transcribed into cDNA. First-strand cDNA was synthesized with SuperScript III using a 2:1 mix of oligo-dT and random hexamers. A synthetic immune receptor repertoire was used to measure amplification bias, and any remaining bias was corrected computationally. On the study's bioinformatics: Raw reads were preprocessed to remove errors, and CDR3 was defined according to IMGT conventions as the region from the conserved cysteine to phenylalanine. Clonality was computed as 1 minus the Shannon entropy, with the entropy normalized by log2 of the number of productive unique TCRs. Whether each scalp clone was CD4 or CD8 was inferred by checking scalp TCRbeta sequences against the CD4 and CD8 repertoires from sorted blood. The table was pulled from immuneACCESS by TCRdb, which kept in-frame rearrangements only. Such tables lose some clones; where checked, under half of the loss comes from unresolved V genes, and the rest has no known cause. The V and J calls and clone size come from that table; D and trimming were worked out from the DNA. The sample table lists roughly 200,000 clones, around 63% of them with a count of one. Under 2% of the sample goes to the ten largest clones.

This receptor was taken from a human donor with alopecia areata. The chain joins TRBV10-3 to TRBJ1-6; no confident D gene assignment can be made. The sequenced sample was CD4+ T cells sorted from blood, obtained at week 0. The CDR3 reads CAISEGYGNSPLHF. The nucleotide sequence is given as TGTGCCATCAGTGAAGGGTACGGTAATTCACCCCTCCACTTT.